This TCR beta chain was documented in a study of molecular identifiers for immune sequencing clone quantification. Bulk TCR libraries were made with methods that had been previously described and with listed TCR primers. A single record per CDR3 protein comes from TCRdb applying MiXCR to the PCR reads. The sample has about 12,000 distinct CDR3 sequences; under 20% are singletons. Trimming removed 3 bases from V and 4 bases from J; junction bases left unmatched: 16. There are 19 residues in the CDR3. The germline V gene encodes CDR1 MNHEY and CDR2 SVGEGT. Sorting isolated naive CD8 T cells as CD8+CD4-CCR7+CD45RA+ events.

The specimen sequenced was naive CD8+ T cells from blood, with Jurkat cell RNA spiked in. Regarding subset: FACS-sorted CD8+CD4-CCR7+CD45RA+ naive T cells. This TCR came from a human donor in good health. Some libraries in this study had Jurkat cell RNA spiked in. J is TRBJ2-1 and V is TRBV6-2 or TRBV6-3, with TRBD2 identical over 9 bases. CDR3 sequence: CASSYEEGGRAMWYNEQFF. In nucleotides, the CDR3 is TGTGCCAGCAGTTATGAAGAGGGCGGGAGGGCGATGTGGTACAATGAGCAGTTCTTC.